These 8 T cell receptor beta chains originate from one sample sequenced in a study of Graves' ophthalmopathy and Graves' hyperthyroidism. The authors amplified TCR beta CDR3 regions from RNA transcripts. First-round RT-PCR relied on HTBI primers, and a second-round multiplex PCR came next. MiXCR, applied by TCRdb to the multiplex PCR reads, yields one record per CDR3 protein. The sample lists 900,000 to 1,200,000 distinct CDR3 sequences, about 36% occurring once. Material: peripheral blood or thyroid tissue (not recorded which). These receptors were collected from an adult man with Graves' hyperthyroidism.

The CDR3 spells CASSSDRQGTQYF. CDR3 nucleotides: TGTGCCAGTAGTAGCGATCGACAGGGGACCCAGTACTTC. The chain couples TRBV19 to TRBJ2-5, with 7 bases lining up with TRBD1. The CDR3 has 13 amino acids. Germline CDR1 reads LNHDA; CDR2 reads SQIVND (reference sequence). After removal of 4 bases from V and 7 bases from J, the junction contained 6 bases not matched to a gene.

This chain uses TRBV9 with TRBJ2-7; D unresolved. Germline lookup yields CDR1 SGDLS and CDR2 YYNGEE. The germline V and J ends were trimmed by 4 bases and 4 bases, with 12 bases remaining between them. This CDR3 contains 13 residues. In nucleotides, the CDR3 is TGTGCCAGCAGCCACGAAACAGTGTACGAGCAGTACTTC. This codes for CASSHETVYEQYF.

This chain links TRBV20-1 with TRBJ1-5, with 8 positions matching TRBD1. The CDR3 length is 11 residues. CDR1 DFQATT and CDR2 SNEGSKA come from the germline V gene (reference sequence). CDR3 region: CRDRDNQPQHF. CDR3 in DNA: TGCAGGGACAGGGACAATCAGCCCCAGCATTTT.

This clonotype was seen ten or more times. DNA for the CDR3: TGTGCCACCAGCAGAGAAGCGACTGGGACTAGCGGGAGTGTGGAGCTGTTTTTT. Translation: CATSREATGTSGSVELFF. The chain combines TRBV15 with TRBJ2-2; 14 nucleotides line up with TRBD2. J was trimmed by 10 bases and V by 0 bases; bases with no gene match: 10. CDR3 length: 18 amino acids. CDR1 is LNHNV, CDR2 YYDKDF, per germline (reference sequence).

The chain has TRBV30 and TRBJ1-1; a possible D gene is TRBD1 (6 bases). CDR3 size: 15 residues. The germline CDR1 and CDR2 sequences are GTSNPN and SVGIG (reference sequence). V lost 0 bases and J lost 0, with 11 bases in between. The CDR3 DNA reads TGTGCCTGGAGTGTAAGTCGGACAGTGAACACTGAAGCTTTCTTT. It encodes CAWSVSRTVNTEAFF.

V and J are TRBV7-2 and TRBJ2-2, with D possibly TRBD1 on 5 matching bases. Per germline, CDR1 SGHTA and CDR2 FQGNSA. CDR3 length equals 15 residues. With 1 base removed from V and 4 bases from J, the gap between germline ends came to 10 bases. CDR3 nucleotides: TGTGCCAGCAGCTTAGATCCAGGGATCACCGGGGAGCTGTTTTTT. Encoded protein: CASSLDPGITGELFF.

This clonotype was counted only a few times. This rearrangement joins TRBV19 to TRBJ2-7, with a possible D match to TRBD2 (6 bases). The CDR3 extends over 15 amino acids. Germline V gene lookup returns CDR1 LNHDA and CDR2 SQIVND (reference sequence). The ends were cut back, 3 bases at V and 2 bases at J, with 14 bases in the middle. CDR3 amino acids: CASSILLAQTYEQYF. The CDR3 DNA sequence: TGTGCCAGTAGTATTCTGCTAGCGCAGACCTACGAGCAGTACTTC.

This sequence joins TRBV10-3 and TRBJ1-2; D possibly corresponds to TRBD1 (6 bases). Germline loops: CDR1 ENHRY, CDR2 SYGVKD. V was trimmed by 11 bases and J by 5 bases, leaving 27 bases between them. This CDR3 contains 16 residues. CDR3 nucleotide sequence: TGTGCCGGCAGTGAATCTTGGGGGCAGGGTTCTTATGGCTACACCTTC. Encoded protein: CAGSESWGQGSYGYTF.